Listed below are T cell receptor beta chains from one sample, sequenced in a study of vaccination and CD4 T cells after COVID-19. TCRdb reprocessed the PCR reads with MiXCR, giving one entry per CDR3 protein. The data hold roughly 19,000 distinct CDR3 sequences, with 53% observed a single time. Their cognate antigens are unknown. Sample: CD4+ T cells from blood, cultured in vitro, taken before SARS-CoV-2 vaccination. The receptors stem from a human donor who had recovered from COVID-19. Each CDR3 is given with its conserved first and last residue. Fields, in order: CDR3 length, V gene, J gene, clone size, D gene, CDR3 protein, CDR3 DNA. D genes are given only for firm matches. Clone sizes are given selectively: once, few, many, or a class where the clone is expanded.

length: 11; V: TRBV2; J: TRBJ2-5; size: -; D: -; CDR3: CASKTQETQYF; DNA: TGTGCCAGCAAAACGCAGGAGACCCAGTACTTC
length: 12; V: TRBV6-2/TRBV6-3; J: TRBJ1-5; size: once; D: -; CDR3: CASRTTNQPQHF; DNA: TGTGCCAGCAGAACCACTAATCAGCCCCAGCATTTT
length: 14; V: TRBV6-2/TRBV6-3; J: TRBJ2-3; size: -; D: TRBD2; CDR3: CASSRGRDTDTQYF; DNA: TGTGCCAGCAGTCGAGGGAGGGACACAGATACGCAGTATTTT
length: 17; V: TRBV6-1; J: TRBJ2-7; size: -; D: TRBD1; CDR3: CASMKPGTGGGVREQYF; DNA: TGTGCCAGCATGAAACCGGGCACAGGGGGCGGGGTGCGTGAGCAGTACTTC
length: 13; V: TRBV30; J: TRBJ2-5; size: -; D: -; CDR3: CAWRLEGSRTQYF; DNA: TGTGCCTGGAGATTGGAGGGATCGCGGACCCAGTACTTC
length: 16; V: TRBV7-8; J: TRBJ2-3; size: -; D: TRBD2; CDR3: CASSLRLAGGIDTQYF; DNA: TGTGCCAGCAGCTTAAGACTAGCGGGAGGAATAGATACGCAGTATTTT
length: 14; V: TRBV2; J: TRBJ1-2; size: -; D: TRBD1; CDR3: CASSGWDRIYGYTF; DNA: TGTGCCAGCAGTGGATGGGACAGGATCTATGGCTACACCTTC
length: 12; V: TRBV20-1; J: TRBJ1-5; size: -; D: TRBD1; CDR3: CSAAQGDQPQHF; DNA: TGCAGTGCTGCACAGGGGGATCAGCCCCAGCATTTT
length: 16; V: TRBV6-1; J: TRBJ1-3; size: -; D: -; CDR3: CASRTGLGLSGNTIYF; DNA: TGTGCCAGCAGGACGGGGCTGGGGTTGAGTGGAAACACCATATATTTT
length: 12; V: TRBV20-1; J: TRBJ2-1; size: once; D: -; CDR3: CSAWNQFNEQFF; DNA: TGCAGTGCTTGGAATCAATTCAATGAGCAGTTCTTC
length: 13; V: TRBV6-1; J: TRBJ1-1; size: -; D: -; CDR3: CASSDGAHTEAFF; DNA: TGTGCCAGCAGTGATGGGGCCCACACTGAAGCTTTCTTT
length: 13; V: TRBV30; J: TRBJ2-2; size: -; D: -; CDR3: CAATRLATGELFF; DNA: TGTGCTGCGACTAGGCTGGCCACCGGGGAGCTGTTTTTT
length: 18; V: TRBV7-6; J: TRBJ2-3; size: few; D: TRBD2; CDR3: CASSLATSIAGEADTQYF; DNA: TGTGCCAGCAGCTTAGCCACCTCAATAGCGGGAGAAGCAGATACGCAGTATTTT
length: 15; V: TRBV10-3; J: TRBJ2-5; size: few; D: TRBD2; CDR3: CAISEGIAGQETQYF; DNA: TGTGCCATCAGTGAGGGAATAGCGGGGCAAGAGACCCAGTACTTC
length: 15; V: TRBV4-1; J: TRBJ2-3; size: -; D: TRBD2; CDR3: CASSQERERGDTQYF; DNA: TGCGCCAGCAGCCAGGAGCGGGAGAGGGGAGATACGCAGTATTTT
length: 16; V: TRBV6-1; J: TRBJ1-6; size: -; D: -; CDR3: CASSRTGSSYNSPLHF; DNA: TGTGCCAGCAGCCGAACAGGGAGCTCCTATAATTCACCCCTCCACTTT
length: 15; V: TRBV6-1; J: TRBJ2-7; size: few; D: TRBD2; CDR3: CASRRLADSSYEQYF; DNA: TGTGCCAGCAGGCGACTAGCGGATTCCTCCTACGAGCAGTACTTC
length: 15; V: TRBV7-2; J: TRBJ2-2; size: few; D: -; CDR3: CASSLAPLNTGELFF; DNA: TGTGCCAGCAGCTTAGCGCCGTTGAACACCGGGGAGCTGTTTTTT
length: 16; V: TRBV28; J: TRBJ1-5; size: -; D: -; CDR3: CASSFLARLSNQPQHF; DNA: TGTGCCAGCAGTTTTCTGGCCCGCTTGAGCAATCAGCCCCAGCATTTT
length: 16; V: TRBV10-3; J: TRBJ2-1; size: -; D: TRBD2; CDR3: CAIRTGTSGSYNEQFF; DNA: TGTGCCATCAGGACTGGGACTAGCGGCTCCTACAATGAGCAGTTCTTC
length: 14; V: TRBV6-1; J: TRBJ2-3; size: once; D: -; CDR3: CASSEALEIDTQYF; DNA: TGTGCCAGCAGTGAAGCGCTAGAAATAGATACGCAGTATTTT
length: 16; V: TRBV28; J: TRBJ1-5; size: -; D: TRBD1; CDR3: CASSLGTGGGNQPQHF; DNA: TGTGCCAGCAGTTTGGGGACAGGGGGCGGGAATCAGCCCCAGCATTTT
length: 15; V: TRBV27; J: TRBJ1-1; size: -; D: -; CDR3: CAGSDPPGDNTEAFF; DNA: TGTGCCGGCAGTGACCCCCCCGGAGATAACACTGAAGCTTTCTTT
length: 13; V: TRBV6-4; J: TRBJ1-1; size: few; D: -; CDR3: CASSDRDNTEAFF; DNA: TGTGCCAGCAGTGACCGGGACAACACTGAAGCTTTCTTT
length: 15; V: TRBV7-8; J: TRBJ1-2; size: -; D: TRBD1; CDR3: CASSLGLGGNYGYTF; DNA: TGTGCCAGCAGCTTAGGTTTAGGGGGCAACTATGGCTACACCTTC
length: 12; V: TRBV6-1; J: TRBJ2-3; size: -; D: -; CDR3: CASISISDTQYF; DNA: TGTGCCAGCATTAGCATTTCAGATACGCAGTATTTT
length: 15; V: TRBV27; J: TRBJ1-6; size: few; D: TRBD1; CDR3: CASSYRGIDNSPLHF; DNA: TGTGCCAGCAGTTACAGGGGTATTGATAATTCACCCCTCCACTTT
length: 18; V: TRBV7-9; J: TRBJ2-1; size: -; D: -; CDR3: CASSRPPLKQGLYNEQFF; DNA: TGTGCCAGCAGCCGTCCCCCTTTGAAGCAAGGCCTCTACAATGAGCAGTTCTTC
length: 14; V: TRBV15; J: TRBJ1-6; size: -; D: -; CDR3: CATSRDPTSGPLHF; DNA: TGTGCCACCAGCAGAGATCCAACGAGTGGGCCCCTCCACTTT
length: 14; V: TRBV28; J: TRBJ1-2; size: once; D: TRBD1; CDR3: CASSSRDRVAGYTF; DNA: TGTGCCAGCAGTTCCCGGGACAGGGTGGCTGGCTACACCTTC
length: 13; V: TRBV19; J: TRBJ2-3; size: -; D: -; CDR3: CASSTSRRGTQYF; DNA: TGTGCCAGTAGTACCTCCCGGAGGGGGACGCAGTATTTT
length: 20; V: TRBV20-1; J: TRBJ2-6; size: -; D: -; CDR3: CSARDPSKTTQDSGANVLTF; DNA: TGCAGTGCTAGAGATCCATCGAAGACCACTCAGGACTCTGGGGCCAACGTCCTGACTTTC
length: 16; V: TRBV5-1; J: TRBJ1-6; size: -; D: -; CDR3: CASSPGVPTYNSPLHF; DNA: TGCGCCAGCAGCCCGGGGGTCCCGACCTATAATTCACCCCTCCACTTT
length: 16; V: TRBV27; J: TRBJ1-5; size: -; D: -; CDR3: CASSSRGGGVGQPQHF; DNA: TGTGCCAGCAGTTCTCGGGGAGGGGGTGTAGGTCAGCCCCAGCATTTT
length: 14; V: TRBV4-2; J: TRBJ1-1; size: -; D: -; CDR3: CASSQVVDRGQAFF; DNA: TGTGCCAGCAGCCAAGTGGTCGATAGGGGACAAGCTTTCTTT
length: 11; V: TRBV28; J: TRBJ1-6; size: -; D: -; CDR3: CASSSRSPLHF; DNA: TGTGCCAGCAGTTCCCGTTCACCCCTCCACTTT
length: 15; V: TRBV20-1; J: TRBJ2-2; size: -; D: TRBD2; CDR3: CSAKGRGGNTGELFF; DNA: TGCAGTGCTAAGGGTCGCGGGGGGAACACCGGGGAGCTGTTTTTT
length: 14; V: TRBV6-5; J: TRBJ2-4; size: -; D: -; CDR3: CASSYSPAQNIQYF; DNA: TGTGCCAGCAGTTACTCCCCGGCGCAAAACATTCAGTACTTC
length: 14; V: TRBV6-1; J: TRBJ2-7; size: -; D: -; CDR3: CASSEPGGADEQYF; DNA: TGTGCCAGCAGTGAACCTGGGGGGGCTGACGAGCAGTACTTC
length: 14; V: TRBV20-1; J: TRBJ1-6; size: few; D: -; CDR3: CSAPGTGADSPLHF; DNA: TGCAGTGCTCCGGGGACCGGGGCGGATTCACCCCTCCACTTT
length: 17; V: TRBV7-9; J: TRBJ2-7; size: -; D: -; CDR3: CASSLSGGSSGSYEQYF; DNA: TGTGCCAGCAGCTTGTCAGGGGGCTCGAGCGGGAGCTACGAGCAGTACTTC
length: 10; V: TRBV7-9; J: TRBJ2-5; size: -; D: -; CDR3: CASSQETQYF; DNA: TGTGCCAGCAGCCAAGAGACCCAGTACTTC
length: 14; V: TRBV7-6; J: TRBJ2-7; size: -; D: TRBD2; CDR3: CASSLVAGTGEQYF; DNA: TGTGCCAGCAGCTTAGTAGCGGGCACGGGGGAGCAGTACTTC
length: 15; V: TRBV20-1; J: TRBJ2-3; size: -; D: TRBD1; CDR3: CSASRGQGGPDTQYF; DNA: TGCAGTGCTAGTAGGGGACAGGGAGGTCCAGATACGCAGTATTTT
length: 15; V: TRBV11-2; J: TRBJ2-7; size: few; D: TRBD1; CDR3: CASSRDPGQGREQYF; DNA: TGTGCCAGCAGCCGGGACCCGGGACAGGGGAGGGAGCAGTACTTC
length: 15; V: TRBV7-2; J: TRBJ2-4; size: few; D: TRBD2; CDR3: CASSSWTSGSGIQYF; DNA: TGTGCCAGCAGCTCCTGGACTAGCGGGAGTGGCATTCAGTACTTC